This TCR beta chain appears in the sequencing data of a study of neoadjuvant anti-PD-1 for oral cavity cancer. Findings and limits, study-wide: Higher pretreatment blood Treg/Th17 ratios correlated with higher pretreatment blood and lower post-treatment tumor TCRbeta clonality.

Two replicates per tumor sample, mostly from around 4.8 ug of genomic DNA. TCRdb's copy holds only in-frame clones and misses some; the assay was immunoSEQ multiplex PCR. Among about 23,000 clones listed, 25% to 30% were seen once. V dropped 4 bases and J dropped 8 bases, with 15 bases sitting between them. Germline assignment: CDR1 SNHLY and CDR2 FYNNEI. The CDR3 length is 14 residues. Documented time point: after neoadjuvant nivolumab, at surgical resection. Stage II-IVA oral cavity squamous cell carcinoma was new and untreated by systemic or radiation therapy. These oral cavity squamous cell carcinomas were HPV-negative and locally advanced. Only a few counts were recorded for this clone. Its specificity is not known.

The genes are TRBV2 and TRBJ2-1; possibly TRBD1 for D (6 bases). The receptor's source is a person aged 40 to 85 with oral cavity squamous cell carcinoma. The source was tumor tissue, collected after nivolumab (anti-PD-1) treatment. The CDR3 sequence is CASSGTVRGDEQFF. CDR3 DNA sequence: TGTGCCAGCAGTGGGACAGTTCGAGGCGATGAGCAGTTCTTC.